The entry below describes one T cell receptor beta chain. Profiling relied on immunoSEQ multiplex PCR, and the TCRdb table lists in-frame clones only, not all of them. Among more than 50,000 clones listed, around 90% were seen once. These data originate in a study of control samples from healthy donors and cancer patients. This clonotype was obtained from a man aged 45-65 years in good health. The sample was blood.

CDR3 sequence reads: CATNPTSGRSGEQFF. The CDR3 DNA follows: TGTGCCACCAATCCCACTAGCGGGAGGAGTGGTGAGCAGTTCTTC. V gene TRBV28 combines with J gene TRBJ2-1, with 12 nucleotides matching TRBD2. Per germline, CDR1 MDHEN and CDR2 SYDVKM. CDR3 length: 15 residues. J was trimmed by 9 bases and V by 10 bases; bases with no gene match: 13.